The entry that follows covers one T cell receptor beta chain sequence. Individually, TCR cDNA molecules were each labelled with a unique molecular identifier. TCRdb used MiXCR to reprocess the 5' RACE reads, holding one entry per CDR3 protein. This repertoire shows some 83,000 distinct CDR3 sequences, about 8% found once; its top ten account for 6% to 7%. Time point defined: sample taken at primary tumor resection. Patients with untreated early-stage non-small cell lung cancer, numbering approximately 79, were the donors. Researchers sequenced whole RNA taken from tumor, nontumor lung or frozen PBMC without sorting. The source of the sample is a study of spatial heterogeneity in lung cancer. Study-wide background: There were consistently more beta-chain sequences detected than alpha-chain sequences.

This CDR3 contains 16 residues. V was pared by 7 bases and J by 0 bases, with 14 bases between. Germline V gene lookup returns CDR1 SGHDT and CDR2 YYEEEE. The chain has TRBV5-6 and TRBJ2-6; D remains ambiguous. This sequence was found in a male donor with early-stage non-small cell lung cancer. This specimen was PBMCs, taken at surgery. CDR3 in amino acids: CASCRRQTSGANVLTF. For the CDR3, the DNA is TGTGCCAGCTGCCGTCGACAAACCTCTGGGGCCAACGTCCTGACTTTC.